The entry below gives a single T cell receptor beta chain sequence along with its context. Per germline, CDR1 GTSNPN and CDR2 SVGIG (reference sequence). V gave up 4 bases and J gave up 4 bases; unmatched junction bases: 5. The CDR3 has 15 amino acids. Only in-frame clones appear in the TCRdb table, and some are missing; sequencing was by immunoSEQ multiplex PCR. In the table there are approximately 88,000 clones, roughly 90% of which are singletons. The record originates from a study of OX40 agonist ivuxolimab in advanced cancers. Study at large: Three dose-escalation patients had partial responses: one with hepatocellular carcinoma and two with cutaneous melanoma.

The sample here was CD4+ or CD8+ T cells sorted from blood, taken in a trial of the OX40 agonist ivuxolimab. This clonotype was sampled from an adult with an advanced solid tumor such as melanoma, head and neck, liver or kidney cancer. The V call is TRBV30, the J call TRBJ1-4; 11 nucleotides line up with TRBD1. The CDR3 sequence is CAWIGTGGFNEKLFF. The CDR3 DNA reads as TGTGCCTGGATCGGGACAGGGGGTTTTAATGAAAAACTGTTTTTT.